This TCR beta chain was sequenced for a study of patients and donors after allogeneic stem cell transplantation. V was clipped by 1 base and J by 5 bases, with 17 bases between them. Germline loops: CDR1 SGHDN, CDR2 FVKESK. The CDR3 length is 16 residues. Each CDR3 protein gets one entry after TCRdb re-called the RT-PCR reads with MiXCR. The profile covers 95,000 to 120,000 distinct CDR3 sequences, with around 35% appearing a single time and 27% taken by the ten largest. This chain links TRBV14 with TRBJ1-1; a weak D match, TRBD1 (6 bases). Input material: blood, either unsorted or a sorted T cell fraction (not recorded which). The TCR sequence derives from a human donor who was either an allogeneic HSCT recipient or a stem cell or donor lymphocyte infusion donor (not recorded which). It is not recorded whose cells these are; they may come from a transplant donor. DNA for the CDR3: TGTGCCAGCAGCCAAGGAGGGGGAGGGGAACGAACTGAAGCTTTCTTT. Its translation is CASSQGGGGERTEAFF.